The rows below give T cell receptor beta chains drawn from one sample of a study of a mutant IDH1 vaccine in newly diagnosed glioma. Clones were read by immunoSEQ multiplex PCR, and TCRdb kept only the in-frame ones, dropping some. The sample carries approximately 60,000 clones, about nine tenths recorded once. These receptors are not linked to any known antigen. The material sequenced was PBMCs, taken from a glioma patient whose treatment included an IDH1 peptide vaccine. These TCRs come from a man aged 40-49 years with glioma. CDR3s include the opening cysteine and the closing phenylalanine or tryptophan. The order of the fields is V gene, D gene, J gene, clone size, CDR3 DNA, CDR3 protein. D genes are given only for firm matches. Size tells how often a clone was seen (once, few, many) or the class of an expanded clone, and some rows leave it out.

v_gene: TRBV29-1; d_gene: TRBD2; j_gene: TRBJ2-7; abundance: once; CDR3nt: TGCAGCGTGATTTGGACAGTCAACCGCAGGGGGACTAGCATCTACGAGCAGTACTTC; CDR3aa: CSVIWTVNRRGTSIYEQYF
v_gene: TRBV6-5; d_gene: TRBD1; j_gene: TRBJ1-5; abundance: NA; CDR3nt: TGTGCCAGCAGTTATCAGGGGGCCAATCAGCCCCAGCATTTT; CDR3aa: CASSYQGANQPQHF
v_gene: TRBV27; d_gene: NA; j_gene: TRBJ1-5; abundance: few; CDR3nt: TGTGCCAGCAGTTTACTCAGGAGCGATCAGCCCCAGCATTTT; CDR3aa: CASSLLRSDQPQHF
v_gene: TRBV6-6; d_gene: NA; j_gene: TRBJ1-1; abundance: few; CDR3nt: TGTGCCAGCAGTTACGCGAAGATGAGCACTGAAGCTTTCTTT; CDR3aa: CASSYAKMSTEAFF
v_gene: TRBV2; d_gene: NA; j_gene: TRBJ1-5; abundance: few; CDR3nt: TGTGCCAGCAGTTCCAGGGTTAATCAGCCCCAGCATTTT; CDR3aa: CASSSRVNQPQHF
v_gene: TRBV4-3; d_gene: NA; j_gene: TRBJ2-7; abundance: few; CDR3nt: TGCGCCAGCAGCCAAGCCCGTAGCGGCCTCATAAACTACGAGCAGTACTTC; CDR3aa: CASSQARSGLINYEQYF
v_gene: TRBV15; d_gene: NA; j_gene: TRBJ2-3; abundance: NA; CDR3nt: TGTGCCACCAGCAGTTGGGGAGAAGATACGCAGTATTTT; CDR3aa: CATSSWGEDTQYF
v_gene: TRBV5-4; d_gene: NA; j_gene: TRBJ1-3; abundance: NA; CDR3nt: TGTGCCAGCAGCCGAGCAGAGGGAAACACCATATATTTT; CDR3aa: CASSRAEGNTIYF
v_gene: TRBV19; d_gene: NA; j_gene: TRBJ2-1; abundance: NA; CDR3nt: TGTGCCAGTAGTATAGTTGGAACGGGGCTAGCCCCCTACAATGAGCAGTTCTTC; CDR3aa: CASSIVGTGLAPYNEQFF
v_gene: TRBV19; d_gene: NA; j_gene: TRBJ1-5; abundance: NA; CDR3nt: TGTGCCAGTAGTATCTCCACCAATCAGCCCCAGCATTTT; CDR3aa: CASSISTNQPQHF
v_gene: TRBV6-4; d_gene: NA; j_gene: TRBJ2-3; abundance: NA; CDR3nt: TGTGCCAGCAGAGCCGGTGTTGCCACAGATACGCAGTATTTT; CDR3aa: CASRAGVATDTQYF
v_gene: TRBV6-4; d_gene: NA; j_gene: TRBJ2-6; abundance: NA; CDR3nt: TGTGCCAGCAGTCGTACAGACTCTGGGGCCAACGTCCTGACTTTC; CDR3aa: CASSRTDSGANVLTF
v_gene: TRBV9; d_gene: NA; j_gene: TRBJ1-1; abundance: NA; CDR3nt: TGTGCCAGCAGCACTACCCCAGACACTGAAGCTTTCTTT; CDR3aa: CASSTTPDTEAFF
v_gene: TRBV2; d_gene: NA; j_gene: TRBJ2-7; abundance: NA; CDR3nt: TGTGCCAGCAGTCCACAGGATTACGAGCAGTACTTC; CDR3aa: CASSPQDYEQYF
v_gene: TRBV7-2; d_gene: TRBD2; j_gene: TRBJ2-1; abundance: NA; CDR3nt: TGTGCCAGCAGCCCCAGGACTAGCGGGAGGCCCGATAAGGTGTTCTTC; CDR3aa: CASSPRTSGRPDKVFF
v_gene: TRBV18; d_gene: NA; j_gene: TRBJ1-3; abundance: NA; CDR3nt: TGTGCCAGCTCACCCCGGGAGACATTCGGAAACACCATATATTTT; CDR3aa: CASSPRETFGNTIYF
v_gene: TRBV5-5; d_gene: NA; j_gene: TRBJ1-1; abundance: NA; CDR3nt: TGTGCCAGCAGCAAGACAGCAGTTAACACTGAAGCTTTCTTT; CDR3aa: CASSKTAVNTEAFF
v_gene: TRBV7-2; d_gene: NA; j_gene: TRBJ1-1; abundance: NA; CDR3nt: TGTGCCAGCAGCTTGACACCAGCGGACACTGAAGCTTTCTTT; CDR3aa: CASSLTPADTEAFF
v_gene: TRBV4-3; d_gene: NA; j_gene: TRBJ2-7; abundance: NA; CDR3nt: TGCGCCAGCAGCCAAGGTCTAGGACTACTTTTAGGAGAGCAGTACTTC; CDR3aa: CASSQGLGLLLGEQYF
v_gene: TRBV7-8; d_gene: NA; j_gene: TRBJ1-2; abundance: NA; CDR3nt: TGTGCCAGCAGCTTAGACTCGGGCTATGGCTACACCTTC; CDR3aa: CASSLDSGYGYTF
v_gene: TRBV18; d_gene: TRBD2; j_gene: TRBJ2-3; abundance: NA; CDR3nt: TGTGCCAGCTTGCGTAGCGGGAACACAGATACGCAGTATTTT; CDR3aa: CASLRSGNTDTQYF
v_gene: TRBV7-6; d_gene: NA; j_gene: TRBJ1-2; abundance: NA; CDR3nt: TGTGCCAGCAGCCAACTCAGCGCGGGACGTAACTATGGCTACACCTTC; CDR3aa: CASSQLSAGRNYGYTF
v_gene: TRBV5-1; d_gene: TRBD2; j_gene: TRBJ2-7; abundance: NA; CDR3nt: TGCGCCAGCAGCGCTCACGGGACGGGAGGTTCCTACGAGCAGTACTTC; CDR3aa: CASSAHGTGGSYEQYF
v_gene: TRBV19; d_gene: TRBD1; j_gene: TRBJ2-7; abundance: NA; CDR3nt: TGTGCCAGTAGTCTCTCCGGTGGGCGGGACAGGGTCCACTTC; CDR3aa: CASSLSGGRDRVHF
v_gene: TRBV7-6; d_gene: NA; j_gene: TRBJ1-1; abundance: NA; CDR3nt: TGTGCCAGCAGCAACAATCAGCACACTGAAGCTTTCTTT; CDR3aa: CASSNNQHTEAFF
v_gene: TRBV10-3; d_gene: TRBD1; j_gene: TRBJ2-7; abundance: NA; CDR3nt: TGTGCCATCAGTGAGTCGACAGGGTCCTACGAGCAGTACTTC; CDR3aa: CAISESTGSYEQYF
v_gene: TRBV4-1; d_gene: TRBD2; j_gene: TRBJ2-7; abundance: NA; CDR3nt: TGCGCCAGCAGCCAAGTAGCTAGCGGGAGTATCTACGAGCAGTACTTC; CDR3aa: CASSQVASGSIYEQYF
v_gene: TRBV6-1; d_gene: NA; j_gene: TRBJ1-1; abundance: few; CDR3nt: TGTGCCAGCAGTGAAGGATGGGGCTACACTGAAGCTTTCTTT; CDR3aa: CASSEGWGYTEAFF
v_gene: TRBV15; d_gene: NA; j_gene: TRBJ2-5; abundance: NA; CDR3nt: TGTGCCACCAGCAGAGACTTGGGGGTAGAGACCCAGTACTTC; CDR3aa: CATSRDLGVETQYF
v_gene: TRBV5-1; d_gene: TRBD1; j_gene: TRBJ2-2; abundance: NA; CDR3nt: TGCGCCAGCAGCACGGGACAGGGGAACACCGGGGAGCTGTTTTTT; CDR3aa: CASSTGQGNTGELFF
v_gene: TRBV11-2; d_gene: TRBD2; j_gene: TRBJ2-7; abundance: NA; CDR3nt: TGTGCCAGCAGACCTAAGGAACTAGCGGGAATCTACGAGCAGTACTTC; CDR3aa: CASRPKELAGIYEQYF
v_gene: TRBV5-5; d_gene: NA; j_gene: TRBJ1-4; abundance: NA; CDR3nt: TGTGCCAGCAGGCGTAATGAAAAACTGTTTTTT; CDR3aa: CASRRNEKLFF
v_gene: TRBV27; d_gene: NA; j_gene: TRBJ2-6; abundance: NA; CDR3nt: TGTGCCAGCAGATCTGGGGCCAACGTCCTGACTTTC; CDR3aa: CASRSGANVLTF